This record covers a single T cell receptor beta chain. What antigen it recognizes has not been identified. The data were taken from a study of T cells expressing NK-cell markers (dated by TCRdb to the early 2020s). For context, the study as a whole: TCR beta-chain repertoires were profiled in sorted CD3+CD56+NKG2C+, CD3+CD56+NKG2C- and CD3+CD56-NKG2C+ T-cell subsets from several donors. Illumina HiSeq 2000/2500, MiSeq or NextSeq was used to sequence libraries as 2 x 150 bp reads. The study sequenced eight donors, all healthy volunteers chosen at random: three men and five women. Among the eight sequenced donors, only one was HCMV-seronegative, while the other seven were HCMV-seropositive.

HCMV serostatus was determined by detecting HCMV-specific IgG in serum with a commercial ELISA kit. Ficoll density gradient centrifugation was used to isolate peripheral blood mononuclear cells from blood. Data came from an Illumina HiSeq 2000. 5'RACE template switching, by which a universal primer site and unique molecular identifiers were added, was used to make TCR beta cDNA libraries. Synthesis of cDNA was primed from the TCR beta constant segment and was followed by two consecutive PCR amplification steps. Turning to the authors' computational methods: MIGEC handled demultiplexing of the reads and grouping by UMI, while MiTCR was used to assemble and quantify clonotypes. To exclude erroneous sequences, any TCR cDNA sequence not supported by at least two reads was discarded. The tcR package was used for downstream repertoire analysis, and clonotypes were matched across fractions by CDR3 nucleotide sequence plus V segment. VDJmatch was used to annotate antigen specificity against VDJdb, with one amino acid substitution in CDR3 permitted. Each CDR3 protein sequence appears as one entry after TCRdb reprocessed the reads, and no DNA is included. TCRdb, not the original authors, processed these V and J calls. The table for this sample records approximately 150,000 distinct CDR3 sequences. The ten largest clones represent around 10% of the sample.

General findings and caveats noted by the study authors: Whether the expanded NKG2C-expressing T cell clones were specific for HCMV antigens was left unclear. In six or seven donors, the dominant CD3+CD56+NKG2C+ clonotypes ranked among the top 10 CD8+ clonotypes, making up roughly 1.0-7.5% of CD8+ T cells. Those dominant clonotypes were again the most abundant among CD3+CD56-NKG2C+ cells in a few donors, at about 25-60.1%.

The CDR3 has 15 amino acids, counting the end cysteine and phenylalanine. The entry carries no DNA sequence. The germline V gene provides CDR1 SGHRS and CDR2 YFSETQ. The chain is made from TRBV5-1 and TRBJ2-3; TCRdb calls TRBD1, which cannot be checked without DNA. The material sequenced was blood T cells: a sorted CD56 or NKG2C T cell subset, CD4+ or CD8+ T cells, or bulk PBMC T cells (not recorded which). This receptor was identified in a man younger than 30 in good health. Donor details come from another sample of the same person, matched by shared clones. The CDR3 protein: CASSSGTLVADTQYF.